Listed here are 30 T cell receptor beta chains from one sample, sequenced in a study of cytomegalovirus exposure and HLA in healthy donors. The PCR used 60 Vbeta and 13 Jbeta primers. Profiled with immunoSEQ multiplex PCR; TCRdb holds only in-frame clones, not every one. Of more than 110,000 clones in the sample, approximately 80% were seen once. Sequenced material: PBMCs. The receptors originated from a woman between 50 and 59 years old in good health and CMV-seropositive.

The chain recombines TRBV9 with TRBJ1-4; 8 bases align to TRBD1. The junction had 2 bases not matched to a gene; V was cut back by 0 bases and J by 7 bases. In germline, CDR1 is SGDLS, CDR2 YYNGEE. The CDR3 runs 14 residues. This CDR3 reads CASSVGDRTEKLFF. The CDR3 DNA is TGTGCCAGCAGCGTAGGGGACAGGACTGAAAAACTGTTTTTT.

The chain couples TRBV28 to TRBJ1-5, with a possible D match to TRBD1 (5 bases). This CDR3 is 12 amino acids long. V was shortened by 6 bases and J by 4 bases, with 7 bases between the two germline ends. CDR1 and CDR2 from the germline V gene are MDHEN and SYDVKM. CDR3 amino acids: CASSGGNQPQHF. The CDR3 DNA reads TGTGCCAGCAGCGGGGGGAATCAGCCCCAGCATTTT.

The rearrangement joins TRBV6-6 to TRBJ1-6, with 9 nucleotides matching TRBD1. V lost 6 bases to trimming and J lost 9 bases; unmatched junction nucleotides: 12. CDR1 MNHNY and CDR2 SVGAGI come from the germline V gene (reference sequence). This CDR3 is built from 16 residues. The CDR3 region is CASRGMDRGAGSPLHF. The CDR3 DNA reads TGTGCCAGCAGGGGAATGGACAGGGGAGCTGGTTCACCCCTCCACTTT.

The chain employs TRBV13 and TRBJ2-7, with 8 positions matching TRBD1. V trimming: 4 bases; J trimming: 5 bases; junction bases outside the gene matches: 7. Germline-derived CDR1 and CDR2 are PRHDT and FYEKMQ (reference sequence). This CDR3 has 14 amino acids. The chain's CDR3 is CASSSRTGIHEQYF. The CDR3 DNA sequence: TGTGCCAGCAGCTCACGGACAGGGATCCACGAGCAGTACTTC.

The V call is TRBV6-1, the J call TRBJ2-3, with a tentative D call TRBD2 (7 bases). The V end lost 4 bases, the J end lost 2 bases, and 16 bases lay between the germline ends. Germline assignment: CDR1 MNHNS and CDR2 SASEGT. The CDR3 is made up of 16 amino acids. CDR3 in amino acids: CASSGGGGRPTDTQYF. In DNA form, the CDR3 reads TGTGCCAGCAGTGGGGGAGGGGGTCGACCCACAGATACGCAGTATTTT.

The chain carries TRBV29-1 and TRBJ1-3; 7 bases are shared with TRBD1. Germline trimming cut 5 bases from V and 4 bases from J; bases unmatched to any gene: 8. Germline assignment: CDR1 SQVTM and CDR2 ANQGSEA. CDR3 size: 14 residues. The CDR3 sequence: CSVNYGTAGNTIYF. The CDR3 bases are TGCAGCGTTAACTACGGGACAGCCGGAAACACCATATATTTT.

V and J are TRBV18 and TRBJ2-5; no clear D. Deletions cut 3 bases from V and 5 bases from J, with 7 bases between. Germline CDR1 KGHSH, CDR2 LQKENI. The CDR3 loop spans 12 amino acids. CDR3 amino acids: CASSPQLETQYF. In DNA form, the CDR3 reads TGTGCCAGCTCACCCCAGTTGGAGACCCAGTACTTC.

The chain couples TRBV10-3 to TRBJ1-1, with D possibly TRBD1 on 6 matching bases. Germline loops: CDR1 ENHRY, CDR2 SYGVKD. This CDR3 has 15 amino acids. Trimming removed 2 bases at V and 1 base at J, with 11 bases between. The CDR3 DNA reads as TGTGCCATCAGTGAGCCCTCGACAGGGAACACTGAAGCTTTCTTT. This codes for CAISEPSTGNTEAFF.

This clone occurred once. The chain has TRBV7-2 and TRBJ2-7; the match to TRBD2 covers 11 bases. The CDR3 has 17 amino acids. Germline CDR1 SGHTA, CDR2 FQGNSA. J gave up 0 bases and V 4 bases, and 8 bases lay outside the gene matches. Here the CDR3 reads CASSSGTSGLLSYEQYF. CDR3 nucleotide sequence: TGTGCCAGCAGCTCGGGGACTAGCGGATTACTCTCCTACGAGCAGTACTTC.

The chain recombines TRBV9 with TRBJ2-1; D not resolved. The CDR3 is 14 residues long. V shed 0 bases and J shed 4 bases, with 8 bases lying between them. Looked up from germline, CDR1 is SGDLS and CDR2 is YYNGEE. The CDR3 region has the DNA TGTGCCAGCAGCGTAGGTAGCTTATACAATGAGCAGTTCTTC. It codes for CASSVGSLYNEQFF. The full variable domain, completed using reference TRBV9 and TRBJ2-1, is DSGVTQTPKHLITATGQRVTLRCSPRSGDLSVYWYQQSLDQGLQFLIQYYNGEERAKGNILERFSAQQFPDLHSELNLSSLELGDSALYFCASSVGSLYNEQFFGPGTRLTVL.

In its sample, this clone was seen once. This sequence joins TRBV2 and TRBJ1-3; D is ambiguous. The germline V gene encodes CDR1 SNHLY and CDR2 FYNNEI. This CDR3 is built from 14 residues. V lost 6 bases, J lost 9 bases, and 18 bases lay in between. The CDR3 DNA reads TGTGCCAGCAGCCCTCTTTCCCCCAGAAGCACCATATATTTT. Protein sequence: CASSPLSPRSTIYF.

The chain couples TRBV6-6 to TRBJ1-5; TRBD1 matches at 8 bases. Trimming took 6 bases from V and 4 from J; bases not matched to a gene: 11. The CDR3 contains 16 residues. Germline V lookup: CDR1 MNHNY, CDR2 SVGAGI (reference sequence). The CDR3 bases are TGTGCCAGCAGACCCACGACAGGGGAGAGAAATCAGCCCCAGCATTTT. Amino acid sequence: CASRPTTGERNQPQHF.

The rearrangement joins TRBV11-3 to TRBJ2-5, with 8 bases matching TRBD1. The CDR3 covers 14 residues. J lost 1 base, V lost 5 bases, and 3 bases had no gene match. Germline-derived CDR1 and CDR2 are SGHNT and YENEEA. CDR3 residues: CASSRTGTQETQYF. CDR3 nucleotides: TGTGCCAGCAGCCGGACAGGGACCCAAGAGACCCAGTACTTC. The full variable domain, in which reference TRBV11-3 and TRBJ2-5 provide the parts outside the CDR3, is EAGVVQSPRYKIIEKKQPVAFWCNPISGHNTLYWYLQNLGQGPELLIRYENEEAVDDSQLPKDRFSAERLKGVDSTLKIQPAELGDSAVYLCASSRTGTQETQYFGPGTRLLVL.

The CDR3 sequence is CASSPQPGLGDEQFF. CDR3 nucleotide sequence: TGTGCCAGCAGCCCCCAACCGGGACTAGGGGATGAGCAGTTCTTC. The chain has TRBV7-2 and TRBJ2-1; 8 bases line up with TRBD2. With 5 bases clipped from V and 8 bases from J, the junction kept 11 bases outside the gene matches. The CDR3 sequence is 15 residues long. CDR1 is SGHTA and CDR2 is FQGNSA in the germline V gene.

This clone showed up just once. CDR3 region: CASSLRRGVSGTGELFF. The CDR3 DNA reads as TGTGCCAGCAGCCTGCGACGGGGGGTTTCTGGCACCGGGGAGCTGTTTTTT. The gene calls are TRBV11-2 and TRBJ2-2, with 7 bases that match TRBD2. V trimming: 5 bases; J trimming: 4 bases; junction bases outside the gene matches: 13. The CDR3 is 17 amino acids. Germline V gene data show CDR1 as SGHAT and CDR2 as FQNNGV.

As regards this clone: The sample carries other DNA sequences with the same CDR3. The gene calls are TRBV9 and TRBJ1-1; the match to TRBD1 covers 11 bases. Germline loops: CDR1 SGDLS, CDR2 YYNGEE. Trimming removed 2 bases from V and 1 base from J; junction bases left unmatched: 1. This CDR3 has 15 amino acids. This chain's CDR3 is CASSVGQGANTEAFF. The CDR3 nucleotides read TGTGCCAGCAGCGTCGGACAGGGGGCGAACACTGAAGCTTTCTTT.

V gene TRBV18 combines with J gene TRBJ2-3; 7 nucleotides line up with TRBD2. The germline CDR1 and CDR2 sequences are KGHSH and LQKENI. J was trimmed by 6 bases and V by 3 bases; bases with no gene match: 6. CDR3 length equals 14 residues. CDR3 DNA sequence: TGTGCCAGCTCACCCCCGGCGGGGGATGATACGCAGTATTTT. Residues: CASSPPAGDDTQYF.

The DNA for the CDR3 is TGTGCCATCAGTGGGGAGGAAACGGCCCATTATGGCTACACCTTC. Its translation: CAISGEETAHYGYTF. The J gene is TRBJ1-2, the V gene TRBV10-3; D remains unclear. Germline V lookup: CDR1 ENHRY, CDR2 SYGVKD. CDR3 size: 15 residues. Trimming pared 4 bases from V and 5 bases from J, leaving 17 bases between.

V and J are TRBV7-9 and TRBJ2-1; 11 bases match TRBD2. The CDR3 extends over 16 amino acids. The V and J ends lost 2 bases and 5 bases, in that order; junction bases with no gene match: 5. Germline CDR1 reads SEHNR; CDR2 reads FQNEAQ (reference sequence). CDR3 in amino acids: CASSLPLAGEDNEQFF. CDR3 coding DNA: TGTGCCAGCAGCTTACCACTAGCGGGGGAAGACAATGAGCAGTTCTTC.

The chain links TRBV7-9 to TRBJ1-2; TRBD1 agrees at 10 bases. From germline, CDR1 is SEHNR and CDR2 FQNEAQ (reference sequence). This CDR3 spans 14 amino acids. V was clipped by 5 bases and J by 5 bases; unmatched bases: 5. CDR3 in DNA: TGTGCCAGCAGCCCCGGGACAGGGGAGTATGGCTACACCTTC. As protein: CASSPGTGEYGYTF.

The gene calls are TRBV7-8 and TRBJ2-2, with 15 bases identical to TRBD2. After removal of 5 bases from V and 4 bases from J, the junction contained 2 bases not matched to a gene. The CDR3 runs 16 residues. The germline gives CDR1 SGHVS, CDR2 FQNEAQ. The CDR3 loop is CASSPGLAGGTGELFF. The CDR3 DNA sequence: TGTGCCAGCAGCCCGGGACTAGCGGGGGGCACCGGGGAGCTGTTTTTT.

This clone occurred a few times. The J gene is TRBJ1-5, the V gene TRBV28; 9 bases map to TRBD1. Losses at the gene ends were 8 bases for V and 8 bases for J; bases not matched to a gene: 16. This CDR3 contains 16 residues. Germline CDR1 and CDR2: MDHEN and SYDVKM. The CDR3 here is CASGQQTGGGFEPQHF. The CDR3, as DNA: TGTGCCAGCGGCCAGCAGACAGGGGGGGGTTTCGAGCCCCAGCATTTT.

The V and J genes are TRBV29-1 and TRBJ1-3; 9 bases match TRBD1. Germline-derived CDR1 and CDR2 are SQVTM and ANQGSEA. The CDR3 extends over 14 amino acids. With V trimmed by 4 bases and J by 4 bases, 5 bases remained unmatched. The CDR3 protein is CSVAGTGSGNTIYF. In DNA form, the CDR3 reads TGCAGCGTTGCCGGGACAGGGTCGGGAAACACCATATATTTT.

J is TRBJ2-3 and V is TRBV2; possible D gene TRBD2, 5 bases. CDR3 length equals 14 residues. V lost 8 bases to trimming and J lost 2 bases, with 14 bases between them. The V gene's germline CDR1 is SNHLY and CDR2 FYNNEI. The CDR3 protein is CASSLATTTDTQYF. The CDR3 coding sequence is TGTGCCAGCTCGTTAGCGACGACCACAGATACGCAGTATTTT.

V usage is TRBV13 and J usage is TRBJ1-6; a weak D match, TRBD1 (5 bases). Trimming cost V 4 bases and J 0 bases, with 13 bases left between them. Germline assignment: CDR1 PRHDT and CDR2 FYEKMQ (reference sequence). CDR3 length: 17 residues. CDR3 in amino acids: CASSSSEGSSYNSPLHF. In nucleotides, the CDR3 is TGTGCCAGCAGCTCCTCGGAGGGGAGCTCCTATAATTCACCCCTCCACTTT.

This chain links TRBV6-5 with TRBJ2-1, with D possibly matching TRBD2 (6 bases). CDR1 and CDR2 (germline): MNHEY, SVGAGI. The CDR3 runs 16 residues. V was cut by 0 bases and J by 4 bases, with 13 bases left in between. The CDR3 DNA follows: TGTGCCAGCAGTTACTCGGGACGGGGAGGATACAATGAGCAGTTCTTC. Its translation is CASSYSGRGGYNEQFF.

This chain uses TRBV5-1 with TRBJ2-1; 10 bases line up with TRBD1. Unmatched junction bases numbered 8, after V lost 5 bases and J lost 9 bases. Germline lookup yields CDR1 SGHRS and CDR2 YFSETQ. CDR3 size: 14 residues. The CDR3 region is CASSMGQGPGEQFF. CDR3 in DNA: TGCGCCAGCAGTATGGGACAGGGGCCTGGTGAGCAGTTCTTC.

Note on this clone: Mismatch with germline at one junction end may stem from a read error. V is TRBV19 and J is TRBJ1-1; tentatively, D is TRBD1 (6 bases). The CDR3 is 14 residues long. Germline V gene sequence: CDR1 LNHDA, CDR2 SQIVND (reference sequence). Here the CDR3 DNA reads TGTGCCAGTAGCTTCCGGGGGGGCACCACTGAAACTTTCTTT. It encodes CASSFRGGTTETFF.

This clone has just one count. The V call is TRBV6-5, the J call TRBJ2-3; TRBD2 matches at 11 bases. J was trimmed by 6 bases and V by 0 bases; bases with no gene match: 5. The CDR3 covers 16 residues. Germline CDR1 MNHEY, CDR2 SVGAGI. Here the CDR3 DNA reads TGTGCCAGCAGTTACTCTAGCGGGGGGGCAGCGGATACGCAGTATTTT. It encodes CASSYSSGGAADTQYF.

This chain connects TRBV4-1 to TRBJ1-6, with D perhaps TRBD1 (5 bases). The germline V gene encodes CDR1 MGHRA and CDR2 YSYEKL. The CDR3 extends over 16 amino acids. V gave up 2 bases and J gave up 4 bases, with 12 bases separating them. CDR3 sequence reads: CASSQLLTAYNSPLHF. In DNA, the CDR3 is TGCGCCAGCAGCCAACTATTGACAGCTTATAATTCACCCCTCCACTTT.